Listed here are 10 T cell receptor beta chains from one sample, sequenced in a study of blood T cells in healthy people across ages. Combining a sample-barcoded 5' primer with a J-beta primer mix, a second PCR ran for about 6 to 11 cycles. TCRdb re-called the 5' RACE reads through MiXCR, storing one row per CDR3 protein. The sample consists of roughly 1,700,000 distinct CDR3 sequences, 28% of them appearing once. Source material: blood. All receptors come from a woman between 25 and 40 years old in good health.

This clonotype turned up a few times. J is TRBJ1-1 and V is TRBV12-3 or TRBV12-4; 10 positions match TRBD1. V lost 4 bases, J lost 8 bases, and 13 bases stayed unmatched. The CDR3 extends over 16 amino acids. CDR3 protein: CASSSPGQGIIGEAFF. In nucleotides, the CDR3 is TGTGCCAGCAGTTCTCCGGGACAGGGGATCATCGGGGAAGCTTTCTTT.

The chain recombines TRBV19 with TRBJ2-1, with 7 bases aligning to TRBD2. The germline CDR1 and CDR2 sequences are LNHDA and SQIVND (reference sequence). The CDR3 runs to 16 residues. Losses at the gene ends were 5 bases for V and 1 base for J; bases not matched to a gene: 8. This CDR3 reads CASSAFGRMSYNEQFF. The CDR3 coding sequence is TGTGCCAGTAGTGCTTTCGGGAGGATGTCCTACAATGAGCAGTTCTTC.

This sequence joins TRBV10-3 and TRBJ1-2; D is unclear. The CDR3 has 15 residues. CDR1 ENHRY and CDR2 SYGVKD come from the germline V gene. V lost 2 bases and J 4 bases, leaving 14 bases between the germline ends. The CDR3: CAISEPTRTAYGYTF. CDR3 nucleotide sequence: TGTGCCATCAGTGAGCCGACTCGGACGGCCTATGGCTACACCTTC.

The chain combines TRBV12-3 or TRBV12-4 with TRBJ2-1; TRBD2 matches 8 bases. CDR3 length: 14 residues. V trimming: 4 bases; J trimming: 1 base; junction bases outside the gene matches: 0. The DNA for the CDR3 is TGTGCCAGCAGTTGCGGGGGGTCCTACAATGAGCAGTTCTTC. This sequence encodes CASSCGGSYNEQFF.

This clonotype was counted a few times. This chain connects TRBV5-6 to TRBJ2-7, with D hard to call. The CDR3 is 15 amino acids. Germline values: CDR1 SGHDT, CDR2 YYEEEE. Between the trimmed V and J ends, which lost 4 bases and 0 bases, there was a span of 14 bases. CDR3 nucleotides: TGTGCCAGCAGCCTCTTAGACACAATCTCCTACGAGCAGTACTTC. As protein: CASSLLDTISYEQYF.

This clonotype showed up just a few times. The chain employs TRBV7-3 and TRBJ2-3; 7 bases line up with TRBD2. The germline gives CDR1 SGHTA, CDR2 FQGTGA. After removal of 5 bases from V and 2 bases from J, the junction contained 10 bases not matched to a gene. This CDR3 has 16 residues. Here the CDR3 DNA reads TGTGCCAGCAGCCGAGCCCCGGGGGGTATCACAGATACGCAGTATTTT. Its translation is CASSRAPGGITDTQYF.

The chain uses TRBV7-9 and TRBJ1-1; possible D gene TRBD1, 5 bases. Per germline, CDR1 SEHNR and CDR2 FQNEAQ (reference sequence). CDR3 length: 16 amino acids. The V gene lost 4 bases and the J gene lost 2 bases, with 17 bases spanning the gap. As DNA, the CDR3 is TGTGCCAGCAGCTCCACCGCCGGGACGCCAAACACTGAAGCTTTCTTT. It codes for CASSSTAGTPNTEAFF. Full variable domain (missing parts from reference TRBV7-9 and TRBJ1-1): DTGVSQNPRHKITKRGQNVTFRCDPISEHNRLYWYRQTLGQGPEFLTYFQNEAQLEKSRLLSDRFSAERPKGSFSTLEIQRTEQGDSAMYLCASSSTAGTPNTEAFFGQGTRLTVV.

J is TRBJ2-7 and V is TRBV7-9; D ambiguous. The CDR3 loop spans 15 amino acids. Trimming took off 3 bases at V and 0 bases at J, with 12 bases between the two ends. Germline CDR1 SEHNR, CDR2 FQNEAQ (reference sequence). The CDR3: CASSFPSGGSYEQYF. For the CDR3, the DNA is TGTGCCAGCAGCTTCCCGTCGGGCGGCTCCTACGAGCAGTACTTC.

This clonotype was seen ten or more times. The chain combines TRBV11-2 with TRBJ1-5, with D possibly being TRBD1 (5 bases). Germline V lookup: CDR1 SGHAT, CDR2 FQNNGV. V lost 0 bases and J 1 base, leaving 25 bases between the germline ends. The CDR3 totals 21 residues. The CDR3 loop reads CASSLDPQGSSWVPSNQPQHF. For the CDR3, the DNA is TGTGCCAGCAGCTTAGATCCGCAGGGATCTAGTTGGGTCCCGAGCAATCAGCCCCAGCATTTT.

The table lists this clonotype with a few counts. This chain uses TRBV7-9 with TRBJ2-7; D remains ambiguous. Trimming shortened V by 1 base and J by 4 bases, and 11 bases separated the two germline ends. The V gene's germline CDR1 is SEHNR and CDR2 FQNEAQ (reference sequence). The CDR3 is made up of 14 amino acids. CDR3 sequence reads: CASSLGSGYYEQYF. CDR3 nucleotide sequence: TGTGCCAGCAGCTTAGGGTCAGGCTATTACGAGCAGTACTTC.